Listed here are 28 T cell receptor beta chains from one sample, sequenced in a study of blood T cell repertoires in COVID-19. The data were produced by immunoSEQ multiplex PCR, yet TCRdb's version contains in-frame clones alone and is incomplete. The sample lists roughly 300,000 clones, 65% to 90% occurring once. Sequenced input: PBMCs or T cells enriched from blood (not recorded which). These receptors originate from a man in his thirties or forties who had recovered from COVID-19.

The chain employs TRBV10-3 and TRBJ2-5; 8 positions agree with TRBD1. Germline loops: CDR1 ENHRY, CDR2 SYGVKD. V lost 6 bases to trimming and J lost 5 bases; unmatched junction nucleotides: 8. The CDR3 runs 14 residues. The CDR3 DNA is TGTGCCATCAGCCAGGGGGCGCAATTTGAGACCCAGTACTTC. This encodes CAISQGAQFETQYF.

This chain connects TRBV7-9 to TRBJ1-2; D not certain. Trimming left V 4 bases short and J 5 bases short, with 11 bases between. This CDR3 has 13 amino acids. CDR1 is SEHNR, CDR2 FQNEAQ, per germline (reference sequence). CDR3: CASSSPPEYGYTF. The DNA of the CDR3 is TGTGCCAGCAGCTCACCGCCGGAGTATGGCTACACCTTC. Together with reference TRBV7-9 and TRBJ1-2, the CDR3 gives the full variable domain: DTGVSQNPRHKITKRGQNVTFRCDPISEHNRLYWYRQTLGQGPEFLTYFQNEAQLEKSRLLSDRFSAERPKGSFSTLEIQRTEQGDSAMYLCASSSPPEYGYTFGSGTRLTVV.

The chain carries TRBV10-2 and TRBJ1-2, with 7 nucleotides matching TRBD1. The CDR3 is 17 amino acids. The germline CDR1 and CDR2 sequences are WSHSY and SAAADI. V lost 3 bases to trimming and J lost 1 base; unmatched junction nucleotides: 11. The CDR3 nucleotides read TGCGCCAGCAGTGATGGCAGGGGGAATCCTATTAACTATGGCTACACCTTC. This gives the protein CASSDGRGNPINYGYTF.

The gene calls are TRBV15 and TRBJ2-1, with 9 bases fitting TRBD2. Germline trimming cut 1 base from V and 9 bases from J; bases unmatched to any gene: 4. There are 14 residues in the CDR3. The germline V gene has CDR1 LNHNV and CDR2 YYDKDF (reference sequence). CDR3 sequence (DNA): TGTGCCACCAGCAGAGGGGCGGGAGGGACTGAGCAGTTCTTC. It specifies CATSRGAGGTEQFF.

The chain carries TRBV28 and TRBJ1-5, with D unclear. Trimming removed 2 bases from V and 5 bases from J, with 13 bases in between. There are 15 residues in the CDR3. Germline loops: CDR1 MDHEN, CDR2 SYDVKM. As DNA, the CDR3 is TGTGCCAGCAGTTTACCGCAGGTGGATTATCAGCCCCAGCATTTT. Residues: CASSLPQVDYQPQHF. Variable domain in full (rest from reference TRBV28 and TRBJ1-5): DVKVTQSSRYLVKRTGEKVFLECVQDMDHENMFWYRQDPGLGLRLIYFSYDVKMKEKGDIPEGYSVSREKKERFSLILESASTNQTSMYLCASSLPQVDYQPQHFGDGTRLSIL.

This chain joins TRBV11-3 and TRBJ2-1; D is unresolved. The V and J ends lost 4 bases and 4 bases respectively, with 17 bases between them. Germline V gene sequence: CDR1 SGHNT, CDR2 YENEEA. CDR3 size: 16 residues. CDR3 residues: CASSYPWARYYNEQFF. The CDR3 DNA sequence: TGTGCCAGCAGCTACCCATGGGCGCGCTATTACAATGAGCAGTTCTTC.

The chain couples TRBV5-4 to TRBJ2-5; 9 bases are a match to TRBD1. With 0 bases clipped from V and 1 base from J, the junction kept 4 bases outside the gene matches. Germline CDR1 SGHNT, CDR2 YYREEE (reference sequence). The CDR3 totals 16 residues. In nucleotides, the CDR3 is TGTGCCAGCAGCTTGGCGCAACAGGGGGCCCAAGAGACCCAGTACTTC. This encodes CASSLAQQGAQETQYF.

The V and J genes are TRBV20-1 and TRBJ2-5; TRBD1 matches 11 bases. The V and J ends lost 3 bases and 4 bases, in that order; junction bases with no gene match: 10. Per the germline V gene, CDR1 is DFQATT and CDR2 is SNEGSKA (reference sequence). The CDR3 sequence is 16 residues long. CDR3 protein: CSASGDRGGVRETQYF. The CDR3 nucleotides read TGCAGTGCTAGTGGGGACAGGGGGGGAGTAAGAGAGACCCAGTACTTC.

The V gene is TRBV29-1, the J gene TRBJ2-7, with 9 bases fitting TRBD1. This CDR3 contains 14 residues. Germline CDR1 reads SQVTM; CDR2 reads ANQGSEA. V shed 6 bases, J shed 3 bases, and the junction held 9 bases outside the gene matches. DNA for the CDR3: TGCAGCGTGAGACCCCGGGACAGGGTCTACGAGCAGTACTTC. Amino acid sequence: CSVRPRDRVYEQYF.

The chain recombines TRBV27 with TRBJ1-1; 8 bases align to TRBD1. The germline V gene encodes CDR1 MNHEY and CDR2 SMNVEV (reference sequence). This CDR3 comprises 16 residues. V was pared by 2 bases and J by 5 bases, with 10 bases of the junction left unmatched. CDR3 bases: TGTGCCAGCAGTTTAGCCCCCGGCAGGGGGCTTACTGAAGCTTTCTTT. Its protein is CASSLAPGRGLTEAFF.

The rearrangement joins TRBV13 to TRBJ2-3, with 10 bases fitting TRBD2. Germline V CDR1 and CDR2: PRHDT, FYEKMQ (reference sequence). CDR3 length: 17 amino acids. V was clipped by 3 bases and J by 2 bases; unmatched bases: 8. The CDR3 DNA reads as TGTGCCAGCAGCTTGAAGAGGAGCGGGAGGGCCACAGATACGCAGTATTTT. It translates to CASSLKRSGRATDTQYF.

The CDR3 nucleotides read TGTGCCAGCAGCAGTGGACTAGCGGGGACAGATACGCAGTATTTT. It specifies CASSSGLAGTDTQYF. This chain links TRBV5-4 with TRBJ2-3; 12 bases are a match to TRBD2. The germline V gene has CDR1 SGHNT and CDR2 YYREEE (reference sequence). CDR3 size: 15 residues. V was pared by 4 bases and J by 3 bases, with 3 bases of the junction left unmatched.

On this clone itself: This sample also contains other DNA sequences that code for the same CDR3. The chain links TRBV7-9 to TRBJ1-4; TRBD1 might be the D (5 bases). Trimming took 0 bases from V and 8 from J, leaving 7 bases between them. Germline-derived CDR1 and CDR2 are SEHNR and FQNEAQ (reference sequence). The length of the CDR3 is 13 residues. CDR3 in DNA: TGTGCCAGCAGCTTAGCGGCAGGGGAAAAACTGTTTTTT. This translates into CASSLAAGEKLFF. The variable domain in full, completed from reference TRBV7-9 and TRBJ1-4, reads DTGVSQNPRHKITKRGQNVTFRCDPISEHNRLYWYRQTLGQGPEFLTYFQNEAQLEKSRLLSDRFSAERPKGSFSTLEIQRTEQGDSAMYLCASSLAAGEKLFFGSGTQLSVL.

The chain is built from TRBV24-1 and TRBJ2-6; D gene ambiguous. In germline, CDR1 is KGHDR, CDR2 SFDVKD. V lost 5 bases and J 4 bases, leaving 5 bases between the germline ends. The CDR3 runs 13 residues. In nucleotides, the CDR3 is TGTGCCACCAGTGTTGCGGGGGCCAACGTCCTGACTTTC. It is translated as CATSVAGANVLTF.

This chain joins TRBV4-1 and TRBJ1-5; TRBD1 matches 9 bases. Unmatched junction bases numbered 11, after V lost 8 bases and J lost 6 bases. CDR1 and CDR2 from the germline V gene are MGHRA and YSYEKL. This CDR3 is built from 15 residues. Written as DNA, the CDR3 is TGCGCCAGCGCCCCGGGACAGGGTAGGGGTCAGCCCCAGCATTTT. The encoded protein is CASAPGQGRGQPQHF.

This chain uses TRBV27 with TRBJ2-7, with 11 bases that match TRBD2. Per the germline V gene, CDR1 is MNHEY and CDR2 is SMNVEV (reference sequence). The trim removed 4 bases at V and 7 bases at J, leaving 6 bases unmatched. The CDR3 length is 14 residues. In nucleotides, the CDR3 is TGTGCCAGCAGTTCCGGACTAGCGGGCGGGGAGCAGTACTTC. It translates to CASSSGLAGGEQYF.

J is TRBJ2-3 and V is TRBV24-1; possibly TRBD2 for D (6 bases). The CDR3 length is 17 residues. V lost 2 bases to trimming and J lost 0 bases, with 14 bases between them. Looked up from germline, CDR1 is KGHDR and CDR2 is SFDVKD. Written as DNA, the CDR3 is TGTGCCACCAGTGATTGGGGGTTGGGGACTAGCACAGATACGCAGTATTTT. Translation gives CATSDWGLGTSTDTQYF.

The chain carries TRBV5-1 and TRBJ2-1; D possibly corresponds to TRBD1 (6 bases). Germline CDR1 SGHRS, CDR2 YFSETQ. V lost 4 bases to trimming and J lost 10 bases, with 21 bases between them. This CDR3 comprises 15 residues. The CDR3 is CASSVKQGEPLEQFF. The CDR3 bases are TGCGCCAGCAGCGTAAAACAGGGAGAGCCCCTAGAGCAGTTCTTC.

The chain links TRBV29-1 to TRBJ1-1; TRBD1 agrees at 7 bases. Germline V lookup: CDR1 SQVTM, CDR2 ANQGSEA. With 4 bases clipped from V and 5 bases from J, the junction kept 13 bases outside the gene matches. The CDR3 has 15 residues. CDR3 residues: CSVVRYRGWETEAFF. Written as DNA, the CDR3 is TGCAGCGTTGTGCGCTACAGGGGATGGGAAACTGAAGCTTTCTTT.

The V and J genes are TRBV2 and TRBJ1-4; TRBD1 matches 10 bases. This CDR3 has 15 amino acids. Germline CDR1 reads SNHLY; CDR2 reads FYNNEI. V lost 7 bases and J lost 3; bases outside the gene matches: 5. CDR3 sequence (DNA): TGTGCCAGCACCGCAGGACAGGGGGCTAATGAAAAACTGTTTTTT. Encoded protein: CASTAGQGANEKLFF.

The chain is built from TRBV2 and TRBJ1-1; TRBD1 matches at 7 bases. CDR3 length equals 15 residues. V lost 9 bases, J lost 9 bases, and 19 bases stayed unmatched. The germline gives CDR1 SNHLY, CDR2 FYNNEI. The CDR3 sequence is CARATMWDSRPKAFF. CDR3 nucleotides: TGTGCCAGGGCCACTATGTGGGACAGTCGCCCAAAAGCTTTCTTT. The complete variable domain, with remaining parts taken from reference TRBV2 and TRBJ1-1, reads EPEVTQTPSHQVTQMGQEVILRCVPISNHLYFYWYRQILGQKVEFLVSFYNNEISEKSEIFDDQFSVERPDGSNFTLKIRSTKLEDSAMYFCARATMWDSRPKAFFGQGTRLTVV.

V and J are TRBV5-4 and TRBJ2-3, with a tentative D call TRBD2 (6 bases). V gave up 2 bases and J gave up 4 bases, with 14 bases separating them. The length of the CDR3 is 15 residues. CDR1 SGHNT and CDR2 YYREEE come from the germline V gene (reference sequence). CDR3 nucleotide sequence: TGTGCCAGCAGCTTTGGAGGCTGGGAGGCAGATACGCAGTATTTT. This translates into CASSFGGWEADTQYF.

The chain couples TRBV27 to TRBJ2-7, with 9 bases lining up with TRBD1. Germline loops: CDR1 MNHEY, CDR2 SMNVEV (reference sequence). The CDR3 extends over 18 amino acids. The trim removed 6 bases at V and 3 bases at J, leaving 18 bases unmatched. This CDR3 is CASSKTGGAFRGIYEQYF. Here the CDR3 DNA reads TGTGCCAGCAGCAAAACAGGGGGCGCCTTCCGGGGTATCTACGAGCAGTACTTC.

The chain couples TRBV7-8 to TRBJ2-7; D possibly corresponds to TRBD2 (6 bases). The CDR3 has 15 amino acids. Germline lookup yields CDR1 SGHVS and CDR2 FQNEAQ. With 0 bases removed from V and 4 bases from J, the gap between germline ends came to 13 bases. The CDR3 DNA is TGTGCCAGCAGCTTAGCCTGGGAGGCCGTTTACGAGCAGTACTTC. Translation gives CASSLAWEAVYEQYF.

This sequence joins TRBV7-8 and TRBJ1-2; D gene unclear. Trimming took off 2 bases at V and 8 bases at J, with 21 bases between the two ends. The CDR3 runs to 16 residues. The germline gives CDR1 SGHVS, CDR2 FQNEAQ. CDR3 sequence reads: CASSLSGIPNWVGYTF. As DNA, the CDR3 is TGTGCCAGCAGCTTAAGCGGGATTCCCAATTGGGTCGGCTACACCTTC.

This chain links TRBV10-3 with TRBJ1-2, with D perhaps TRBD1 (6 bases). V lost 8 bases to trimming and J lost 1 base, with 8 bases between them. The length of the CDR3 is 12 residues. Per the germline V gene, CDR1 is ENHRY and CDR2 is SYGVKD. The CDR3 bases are TGTGCCATCGGCAGGGGTAACTATGGCTACACCTTC. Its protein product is CAIGRGNYGYTF.

This CDR3 reads CASRGLGTGFSGELFF. Written as DNA, the CDR3 is TGCGCCAGCCGTGGTCTTGGGACAGGGTTTTCCGGGGAGCTGTTTTTT. V gene TRBV23-1 combines with J gene TRBJ2-2; 9 bases align to TRBD1. TRBV23-1 is an ORF, and what it does is uncertain. This CDR3 is 16 amino acids long. The junction had 13 bases not matched to a gene; V was cut back by 8 bases and J by 6 bases.

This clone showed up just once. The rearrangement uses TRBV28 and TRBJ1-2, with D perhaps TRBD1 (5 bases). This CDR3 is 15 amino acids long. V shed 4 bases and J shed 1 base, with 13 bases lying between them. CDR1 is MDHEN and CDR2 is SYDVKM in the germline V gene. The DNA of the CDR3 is TGTGCCAGCAGTTCCAAAGGGAGGGGTAACTATGGCTACACCTTC. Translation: CASSSKGRGNYGYTF.